These T cell receptor beta chains were read from a single sample in a study of cytomegalovirus exposure and HLA in healthy donors. Produced via immunoSEQ multiplex PCR; TCRdb's table is partial and in-frame only. The sample has approximately 170,000 clones, approximately 80% seen once; the top ten hold approximately 2.4%. Sequences were obtained from PBMCs. The receptor source for this set is a male donor in good health and CMV-seronegative. The CDR3 runs from the conserved cysteine through the conserved F or W. Each record gives: D gene, clone size, J gene, V gene, CDR3 protein, CDR3 DNA. D genes are given only for firm matches. The size of a clone is reported for some rows only, either as once, few or many, or as a class for expanded clones.

TRBD2 | . | TRBJ2-1 | TRBV19 | CASSSFRLAGGQGEQFF | TGTGCCAGTAGTTCTTTTAGACTAGCGGGCGGGCAGGGTGAGCAGTTCTTC
. | . | TRBJ2-7 | TRBV4-2 | CASSHLGGEQYF | TGTGCCAGCAGCCACCTGGGGGGAGAGCAGTACTTC
. | . | TRBJ1-4 | TRBV4-3 | CASSQTGATNEKLFF | TGCGCCAGCAGCCAGACAGGAGCAACTAATGAAAAACTGTTTTTT
. | . | TRBJ2-2 | TRBV11-2 | CASGGTLNTGELFF | TGTGCCAGCGGGGGGACCTTGAACACCGGGGAGCTGTTTTTT
. | . | TRBJ1-2 | TRBV19 | CASSRRGKVIYGYTF | TGTGCCAGTAGTCGGCGGGGCAAGGTGATCTATGGCTACACCTTC
. | . | TRBJ1-6 | TRBV7-2 | CASSFESPLHF | TGTGCCAGCAGCTTCGAGTCACCCCTCCACTTT
. | . | TRBJ1-6 | TRBV4-2 | CASSQDQGNNSPLHF | TGTGCCAGCAGCCAAGATCAGGGTAACAATTCACCCCTCCACTTT
TRBD2 | . | TRBJ2-5 | TRBV4-2 | CASSQEVSGEGETQYF | TGTGCCAGCAGCCAAGAAGTTTCGGGGGAGGGAGAGACCCAGTACTTC
. | . | TRBJ2-1 | TRBV4-2 | CASSQVRGNYNEQFF | TGTGCCAGCAGCCAAGTTCGGGGGAACTACAATGAGCAGTTCTTC
. | . | TRBJ1-2 | TRBV28 | CASSLGGPANYGYTF | TGTGCCAGCAGTTTAGGAGGGCCGGCTAACTATGGCTACACCTTC
TRBD1 | few | TRBJ1-1 | TRBV6-5 | CASSYNGQGQAFF | TGTGCCAGCAGTTACAACGGACAGGGCCAAGCTTTCTTT
TRBD2 | . | TRBJ2-1 | TRBV5-6 | CASSSGLAPYNEQFF | TGTGCCAGCAGCTCGGGACTAGCCCCCTACAATGAGCAGTTCTTC
TRBD2 | . | TRBJ2-1 | TRBV5-1 | CASSWTSGTDRGEQFF | TGCGCCAGCAGCTGGACTAGCGGGACGGACAGGGGTGAGCAGTTCTTC
TRBD2 | . | TRBJ2-5 | TRBV7-8 | CASSMSTSGRARKTQYF | TGTGCCAGCAGCATGTCGACTAGCGGGAGGGCCAGAAAGACCCAGTACTTC
TRBD2 | . | TRBJ2-1 | TRBV7-9 | CASSLGGGAHNEQFF | TGTGCCAGCAGCTTAGGCGGGGGGGCCCACAATGAGCAGTTCTTC
TRBD1 | . | TRBJ1-1 | TRBV28 | CASSEDRGARTEAFF | TGTGCCAGCAGTGAGGACAGGGGGGCGAGGACTGAAGCTTTCTTT
TRBD2 | . | TRBJ2-2 | TRBV7-6 | CASSFGVAGVTGELFF | TGTGCCAGCAGCTTTGGGGTAGCGGGGGTCACCGGGGAGCTGTTTTTT
TRBD2 | . | TRBJ2-7 | TRBV19 | CASTSGLAGGEYEQYF | TGTGCCAGTACCTCCGGACTAGCGGGGGGAGAATACGAGCAGTACTTC
. | . | TRBJ1-1 | TRBV19 | CASSSRDWNTEAFF | TGTGCCAGTAGTTCCCGGGACTGGAACACTGAAGCTTTCTTT
TRBD1 | few | TRBJ1-4 | TRBV6-1 | CATTTGITNEKLFF | TGTGCCACTACGACAGGGATAACTAATGAAAAACTGTTTTTT
TRBD1 | . | TRBJ1-2 | TRBV5-1 | CASSLGDRNYGYTF | TGCGCCAGCAGCTTAGGGGACAGAAACTATGGCTACACCTTC
TRBD2 | . | TRBJ2-1 | TRBV4-3 | CASSQSPGAGGPNEQFF | TGCGCCAGCAGCCAATCGCCGGGGGCGGGAGGCCCCAATGAGCAGTTCTTC
. | . | TRBJ2-5 | TRBV28 | CASSLPGKQETQYF | TGTGCCAGCAGTTTACCCGGGAAACAAGAGACCCAGTACTTC
. | . | TRBJ2-2 | TRBV7-7 | CASSLYRGNTGELFF | TGTGCCAGCAGCTTATATAGGGGGAACACCGGGGAGCTGTTTTTT
TRBD1 | . | TRBJ2-7 | TRBV4-1 | CASSQIRTGSYEQYF | TGCGCCAGCAGCCAGATACGGACAGGTTCCTACGAGCAGTACTTC
. | . | TRBJ1-1 | TRBV25-1 | CASSASASVTTEAFF | TGTGCCAGCAGTGCTAGTGCGTCGGTTACCACTGAAGCTTTCTTT
. | . | TRBJ1-1 | TRBV25-1 | CASKKTLNTEAFF | TGTGCCAGCAAAAAGACACTCAACACTGAAGCTTTCTTT
TRBD1 | . | TRBJ2-7 | TRBV5-1 | CASSLRAGQGAYEQYF | TGCGCCAGCAGCTTGAGGGCGGGACAGGGCGCCTACGAGCAGTACTTC
TRBD1 | . | TRBJ1-2 | TRBV7-2 | CASSLGTGVGGYTF | TGTGCCAGCAGCCTGGGGACAGGGGTGGGTGGCTACACCTTC
. | . | TRBJ2-5 | TRBV5-6 | CASSLGQQETQYF | TGTGCCAGCAGCTTGGGACAACAAGAGACCCAGTACTTC
TRBD1 | . | TRBJ2-7 | TRBV10-3 | CAISEGIQGGLYEQYF | TGTGCCATCAGTGAGGGAATACAGGGGGGCCTATACGAGCAGTACTTC
TRBD2 | few | TRBJ2-7 | TRBV6-5 | CASSFRTSGGYYEQYF | TGTGCCAGCAGTTTCCGGACTAGCGGGGGATACTACGAGCAGTACTTC
. | . | TRBJ2-6 | TRBV11-2 | CASEGGGANVLTF | TGTGCCAGCGAGGGAGGTGGGGCCAACGTCCTGACTTTC
TRBD2 | . | TRBJ2-2 | TRBV5-1 | CASSGLARGNTGELFF | TGCGCCAGCAGCGGACTAGCCCGCGGAAACACCGGGGAGCTGTTTTTT
TRBD2 | . | TRBJ2-5 | TRBV13 | CASLLAGGRETQYF | TGTGCCAGCCTACTAGCGGGGGGGCGCGAGACCCAGTACTTC
. | . | TRBJ2-7 | TRBV7-6 | CASEPLETRESGEQYF | TGTGCCAGCGAGCCCTTAGAGACGCGGGAATCCGGCGAGCAGTACTTC
TRBD2 | once | TRBJ2-7 | TRBV7-2 | CASSLDGLAEYEQYF | TGTGCCAGCAGCTTAGATGGTCTAGCGGAGTACGAGCAGTACTTC
TRBD1 | . | TRBJ1-2 | TRBV11-2 | CASTAGTGGYGYTF | TGTGCCAGCACCGCCGGGACAGGGGGCTATGGCTACACCTTC
TRBD2 | medium-sized | TRBJ2-7 | TRBV2 | CASRGGRASRLGIYEQYF | TGTGCCAGCAGGGGGGGGAGGGCCTCTCGTTTGGGAATATACGAGCAGTACTTC
. | once | TRBJ2-3 | TRBV6-5 | CASRRGGSGDTQYF | TGTGCCAGCAGGCGTGGGGGGAGTGGAGATACGCAGTATTTT
TRBD2 | . | TRBJ2-3 | TRBV2 | CASSETSGRGLSGTDTQYF | TGTGCCAGCAGTGAGACTAGCGGGAGAGGGCTTAGCGGCACAGATACGCAGTATTTT
TRBD2 | few | TRBJ2-7 | TRBV7-9 | CASSLVGGPGEQYF | TGTGCCAGCAGCTTAGTGGGAGGGCCTGGTGAGCAGTACTTC
. | . | TRBJ1-5 | TRBV28 | CASSLDSFNQPQHF | TGTGCCAGCAGTCTGGACAGCTTCAATCAGCCCCAGCATTTT
TRBD1 | . | TRBJ1-1 | TRBV19 | CATSGTGANTEAFF | TGTGCCACCTCCGGGACAGGGGCGAACACTGAAGCTTTCTTT
. | . | TRBJ1-1 | TRBV5-6 | CASRLQANTEAFF | TGTGCCAGCAGGTTACAGGCGAACACTGAAGCTTTCTTT